One sample yielded the 17 T cell receptor beta chains listed below, sequenced in a study of blood T cell repertoires in COVID-19. The assay was immunoSEQ multiplex PCR, and TCRdb's table has in-frame clones only and misses some. This sample has roughly 290,000 clones, with around 87% found just once. The sample comprised peripheral blood. The receptors were sampled from a woman in her 50s who had recovered from COVID-19.

The J gene is TRBJ1-6, the V gene TRBV7-2; TRBD1 matches at 12 bases. Per germline, CDR1 SGHTA and CDR2 FQGNSA. After removal of 1 base from V and 13 bases from J, the junction contained 5 bases not matched to a gene. The CDR3 consists of 15 residues. The CDR3 sequence: CASSLVGTGGSPLHF. CDR3 in DNA: TGTGCCAGCAGCTTAGTTGGGACAGGGGGCTCGCCCCTCCACTTT.

This clone was seen more than once but under ten times. V is TRBV5-1 and J is TRBJ2-7; unclear D gene. This CDR3 has 13 residues. Germline V gene sequence: CDR1 SGHRS, CDR2 YFSETQ. V shed 4 bases and J shed 2 bases, with 10 bases lying between them. CDR3 protein: CASSRTVTYEQYF. In DNA, the CDR3 is TGCGCCAGCAGCAGAACAGTTACCTACGAGCAGTACTTC.

The V gene is TRBV5-4, the J gene TRBJ1-5, with unresolved D. CDR1 and CDR2 (germline): SGHNT, YYREEE (reference sequence). V lost 4 bases to trimming and J lost 7 bases, with 12 bases between them. This CDR3 has 13 amino acids. The DNA of the CDR3 is TGTGCCAGCAGCCCCGGTCTTCGGCAGCCCCAGCATTTT. This translates into CASSPGLRQPQHF.

In this sample, this clone turned up once. V is TRBV27 and J is TRBJ2-1; 8 bases map to TRBD2. CDR3 length equals 15 residues. Trimming cost V 2 bases and J 2 bases; bases outside gene matches: 2. Germline V lookup: CDR1 MNHEY, CDR2 SMNVEV (reference sequence). The CDR3 is CASSLRTSTYNEQFF. The DNA for the CDR3 is TGTGCCAGCAGTTTACGGACTAGCACCTACAATGAGCAGTTCTTC.

This clone was seen only a few times. CDR3 nucleotide sequence: TGCAGCTTCGGACAGGGGGTAACGGAGCGGCAAGAGACCCAGTACTTC. Protein: CSFGQGVTERQETQYF. V usage is TRBV29-1 and J usage is TRBJ2-5, with 10 bases that match TRBD1. The CDR3 extends over 16 amino acids. The germline V gene encodes CDR1 SQVTM and CDR2 ANQGSEA. Trimming removed 8 bases from V and 2 bases from J; junction bases left unmatched: 14.

The rearrangement links TRBV6-5 to TRBJ2-3; 7 positions agree with TRBD1. V shed 10 bases, J shed 2 bases, and the junction held 6 bases outside the gene matches. There are 13 residues in the CDR3. Germline loops: CDR1 MNHEY, CDR2 SVGAGI. In nucleotides, the CDR3 is TGTGCCATCAGACAGGGTTCCACAGATACGCAGTATTTT. The encoded protein is CAIRQGSTDTQYF.

This clone was picked up many times. V gene TRBV9 combines with J gene TRBJ1-3, with TRBD1 matching over 7 bases. The CDR3 runs to 17 residues. The germline CDR1 and CDR2 sequences are SGDLS and YYNGEE. The ends lost 0 bases at V and 4 bases at J; junction bases unmatched: 10. This CDR3 reads CASSVGTGELTGNTIYF. The DNA of the CDR3 is TGTGCCAGCAGCGTAGGTACAGGGGAGCTTACGGGAAACACCATATATTTT.

This clone has a handful of counts. The V call is TRBV19, the J call TRBJ2-7, with TRBD1 identical over 7 bases. Germline V gene lookup returns CDR1 LNHDA and CDR2 SQIVND (reference sequence). The J segment lost 2 bases and the V segment lost 8 bases, leaving 9 bases of the junction unmatched. The CDR3 totals 14 residues. The CDR3 coding sequence is TGTGCCAGTCTCCCGGGACAGCCTCCCTACGAGCAGTACTTC. It encodes CASLPGQPPYEQYF.

The chain carries TRBV2 and TRBJ2-6; D is perhaps TRBD1 (5 bases). The CDR3 loop spans 15 amino acids. The V end was cut by 2 bases, the J end by 2 bases, with 7 bases between. CDR1 is SNHLY and CDR2 is FYNNEI in the germline V gene. CDR3 sequence: CASSEQGTGANVLTF. CDR3 coding DNA: TGTGCCAGCAGTGAACAGGGTACTGGGGCCAACGTCCTGACTTTC.

This clone was seen once. The chain joins TRBV3-1 (or the pseudogene TRBV3-2) to TRBJ2-7; 15 bases match TRBD2. The CDR3 runs to 16 residues. Germline CDR1 reads LGHDT; CDR2 reads YNNKEL (reference sequence). V shed 1 base and J 12 bases; nucleotides not matched to a gene: 10. Here the CDR3 reads CASSQGGGTSGGFAYF. The CDR3, as DNA: TGTGCCAGCAGCCAAGGAGGTGGGACTAGCGGGGGGTTCGCGTACTTC.

This chain connects TRBV7-2 to TRBJ2-7, with D perhaps TRBD2 (5 bases). The length of the CDR3 is 13 residues. Germline-derived CDR1 and CDR2 are SGHTA and FQGNSA. Trimming pared 7 bases from V and 1 base from J, leaving 11 bases between. CDR3 DNA sequence: TGTGCCAGCACCCCGGGAACTTCCTACGAGCAGTACTTC. It translates to CASTPGTSYEQYF.

The rearrangement joins TRBV5-1 to TRBJ2-1; TRBD2 agrees at 7 bases. J gave up 8 bases and V 6 bases, and 11 bases lay outside the gene matches. The CDR3 loop spans 14 amino acids. Germline loops: CDR1 SGHRS, CDR2 YFSETQ. CDR3 in DNA: TGCGCCAGCATTGGCGGGAGCCCACTCCATGAGCAGTTCTTC. It encodes CASIGGSPLHEQFF.

V and J are TRBV7-9 and TRBJ2-2; 8 bases fit TRBD1. There are 15 residues in the CDR3. The germline V gene has CDR1 SEHNR and CDR2 FQNEAQ (reference sequence). The V gene end was trimmed by 2 bases and the J gene end by 3 bases; junction bases not matched to a gene: 2. CDR3 in DNA: TGTGCCAGCAGCTTATTGACAGGGGACACCGGGGAGCTGTTTTTT. Amino acid sequence: CASSLLTGDTGELFF.

CDR3 protein: CASSEGQGATGELFF. CDR3 DNA: TGTGCCAGCAGCGAAGGACAGGGTGCTACCGGGGAGCTGTTTTTT. The chain links TRBV7-9 to TRBJ2-2; 8 nucleotides align to TRBD1. The germline V gene has CDR1 SEHNR and CDR2 FQNEAQ (reference sequence). There are 15 residues in the CDR3. With V trimmed by 5 bases and J by 5 bases, 7 bases remained unmatched.

The chain carries TRBV3-1 (or the pseudogene TRBV3-2) and TRBJ1-2, with 8 bases lining up with TRBD1. Per the germline V gene, CDR1 is LGHDT and CDR2 is YNNKEL (reference sequence). This CDR3 has 18 amino acids. The trim removed 0 bases at V and 2 bases at J, leaving 11 bases unmatched. The CDR3 DNA reads TGTGCCAGCAGCCAAGATAAATTACGGACAGGGAGGAACTATGGCTACACCTTC. Translated, it gives CASSQDKLRTGRNYGYTF.

The chain carries TRBV19 and TRBJ2-7; TRBD2 is a possible D gene (6 bases). Trimming cost V 3 bases and J 1 base, with 19 bases left between them. Looked up from germline, CDR1 is LNHDA and CDR2 is SQIVND (reference sequence). CDR3 length equals 17 residues. Here the CDR3 reads CASSIDVWQGGSYEQYF. Written as DNA, the CDR3 is TGTGCCAGTAGTATTGACGTTTGGCAGGGAGGATCCTACGAGCAGTACTTC.

The chain has TRBV5-1 and TRBJ1-2, with a tentative D call TRBD1 (5 bases). The CDR3 runs to 16 residues. V was cut by 0 bases and J by 2 bases, with 14 bases left in between. From germline, CDR1 is SGHRS and CDR2 YFSETQ. The CDR3 nucleotides are TGCGCCAGCAGCTTGGGGACAATTAGGGCCAACTATGGCTACACCTTC. This encodes CASSLGTIRANYGYTF. The whole variable domain, remainder taken from reference TRBV5-1 and TRBJ1-2, is KAGVTQTPRYLIKTRGQQVTLSCSPISGHRSVSWYQQTPGQGLQFLFEYFSETQRNKGNFPGRFSGRQFSNSRSEMNVSTLELGDSALYLCASSLGTIRANYGYTFGSGTRLTVV.